Below, 8 T cell receptor beta chains from the same sample are listed, as sequenced in a study of T cells in Graves' hyperthyroidism and ophthalmopathy. TCR beta CDR3 regions were amplified from RNA. Carried out on the TCR CDR3, a first-round RT-PCR used the HTBI primer set. MiXCR was run by TCRdb on the multiplex PCR reads, yielding one entry per CDR3 protein. The sample consists of hundreds of thousands of distinct CDR3 sequences, roughly 14% of them appearing once. The source material was blood. These TCRs come from a man in his late teens or twenties with Graves' ophthalmopathy.

Only a few counts were recorded for this clonotype. The chain is built from TRBV10-2 and TRBJ1-1; 7 bases line up with TRBD1. CDR3 size: 14 residues. With V trimmed by 7 bases and J by 4 bases, 9 bases remained unmatched. Germline assignment: CDR1 WSHSY and CDR2 SAAADI. CDR3 in DNA: TGCGCCAGCAACCCCTTCACAGGGGTCACTGAAGCTTTCTTT. Protein sequence: CASNPFTGVTEAFF.

In this sample, this clonotype turned up a few times. The genes are TRBV25-1 and TRBJ2-6; the D call may be TRBD1 or TRBD2 (5 bases each). The CDR3 has 15 residues. From germline, CDR1 is MGHDK and CDR2 SYGVNS. The V end lost 7 bases, the J end lost 0 bases, and 10 bases lay between the germline ends. CDR3 sequence reads: CASMGRSSGANVLTF. In nucleotides, the CDR3 is TGTGCCAGCATGGGACGTTCCTCTGGGGCCAACGTCCTGACTTTC.

This clonotype was observed at least ten times. The chain carries TRBV30 and TRBJ2-7; TRBD2 might be the D (6 bases). Between the trimmed V and J ends, which lost 5 bases and 1 base, there was a span of 15 bases. Germline CDR1 is GTSNPN and CDR2 is SVGIG (reference sequence). This CDR3 comprises 14 residues. The chain's CDR3 is CAWAGWGRSYEQYF. The CDR3 DNA reads TGTGCCTGGGCGGGGTGGGGGAGATCCTACGAGCAGTACTTC. The whole variable domain, filled in from reference TRBV30 and TRBJ2-7, reads SQTIHQWPATLVQPVGSPLSLECTVEGTSNPNLYWYRQAAGRGLQLLFYSVGIGQISSEVPQNLSASRPQDRQFILSSKKLLLSDSGFYLCAWAGWGRSYEQYFGPGTRLTVT.

This clonotype was seen many times. The chain employs TRBV29-1 and TRBJ2-7; D may be TRBD1 (6 bases). Germline V CDR1 and CDR2: SQVTM, ANQGSEA. The CDR3 has 15 amino acids. The V end was cut by 7 bases, the J end by 0 bases, with 19 bases between. CDR3 amino acids: CSAATDRSFSYEQYF. CDR3 in DNA: TGCAGCGCCGCAACAGACAGGTCCTTCTCCTACGAGCAGTACTTC.

The gene calls are TRBV5-4 and TRBJ2-6; D possibly uses TRBD1 or TRBD2 (5 bases each). This CDR3 contains 18 residues. The V gene lost 3 bases and the J gene lost 0 bases, with 16 bases spanning the gap. In germline, CDR1 is SGHNT, CDR2 YYREEE (reference sequence). The CDR3 sequence: CASSSVGVTLSGANVLTF. CDR3 DNA sequence: TGTGCCAGCAGCTCGGTGGGGGTCACCCTCTCTGGGGCCAACGTCCTGACTTTC.

The chain is built from TRBV24-1 and TRBJ1-1, with D perhaps matching TRBD1 (5 bases). V lost 4 bases and J lost 4, with 9 bases in between. CDR1 is KGHDR and CDR2 is SFDVKD in the germline V gene. This CDR3 spans 13 amino acids. CDR3 nucleotide sequence: TGTGCCACCAGTGACATGGGGGTCACTGAAGCTTTCTTT. Protein product: CATSDMGVTEAFF.

This clonotype came up once. V and J are TRBV20-1 and TRBJ2-3; tentative D call: TRBD2 (5 bases). The V gene's germline CDR1 is DFQATT and CDR2 SNEGSKA (reference sequence). The CDR3 is 18 amino acids. With 0 bases removed from V and 2 bases from J, the gap between germline ends came to 21 bases. In DNA form, the CDR3 reads TGCAGTGCTAGAGATCTGAATTTCGGTGGCGGGTACACAGATACGCAGTATTTT. Translation gives CSARDLNFGGGYTDTQYF.

This clonotype was seen ten or more times. This chain connects TRBV29-1 to TRBJ2-3; 10 nucleotides match TRBD2. This CDR3 comprises 16 residues. Germline loops: CDR1 SQVTM, CDR2 ANQGSEA. Losses at the gene ends were 5 bases for V and 4 bases for J; bases not matched to a gene: 12. The CDR3 sequence: CSVLGAASGSADTQYF. Written as DNA, the CDR3 is TGCAGCGTTTTAGGGGCGGCTAGCGGGAGCGCAGATACGCAGTATTTT.